This T cell receptor beta chain comes out of a study of T cell repertoires in cytomegalovirus infection. Study summary: CMV epitopes, recently identified HLA-C-restricted and well-studied HLA-B-restricted, were used. Both CMV infection and a matching HLA type were indicated by public TCR beta signatures. The study's findings and limits: CMV-specific TCR beta clonotypes restricted by HLA-C were the ones dominating the ex vivo response. Public TCR beta family frequency separated CMV-and-HLA carriers, including in an independent cohort.

As concerns this clonotype: What it binds is not known.

TCRdb re-analysed the reads in MiXCR, keeping a single row per CDR3 protein. There are about 900,000 distinct CDR3 sequences in the sample; around 30% occur only once, and around 15% lies in the top ten. CDR1 DFQATT and CDR2 SNEGSKA come from the germline V gene (reference sequence). The ends lost 3 bases at V and 2 bases at J; junction bases unmatched: 9. This CDR3 is built from 15 residues. This clonotype was obtained from a human donor in good health (CMV status not recorded). Some clones in this sample may be carry-over from other donors' samples. The chain recombines TRBV20-1 with TRBJ1-2; 7 bases align to TRBD1. The input for sequencing was cultured CD8+ T cells from PBMCs, taken from culture after CMV antigen stimulation. Here the CDR3 reads CSARDRSALNYGYTF. CDR3 sequence (DNA): TGCAGTGCTAGGGACAGGTCCGCGTTGAACTATGGCTACACCTTC.